The clone carrying this T cell receptor (beta chain) was picked up many times. Antigen: not known. The record originates from a study of regulatory T cells in long-lasting Graves disease. Germline V gives CDR1 KGHSH, CDR2 LQKENI. Trimming took 5 bases from V and 5 from J, leaving 11 bases between them. CDR3 length: 13 amino acids. Notes on the study in general: Having only a small sample size may have limited accuracy.

Combining iRepertoire HTBI primers with Arm-PCR of CDR3 regions, the authors built TCR beta libraries. TCRdb re-called the multiplex PCR reads with MiXCR, one entry per CDR3 protein. The sample records 500,000 or so distinct CDR3 sequences, about 16% being singletons. Time point described: newly diagnosed GD, antithyroid drugs for less than 3 months. Generation of the TCR library employed RNA extracted from PBMCs. The sample was also linked to a second study, of T cells in Graves' hyperthyroidism and ophthalmopathy. This second study says: Among thyroid clonotypes expanded above 0.001, most also appeared in blood.

Source: peripheral blood mononuclear cells (PBMCs), taken at new diagnosis, from a patient treated with antithyroid drugs. The receptor comes from a woman aged 35-65 years with Graves disease. This chain connects TRBV18 to TRBJ2-3; the D gene is possibly TRBD1 (6 bases). The CDR3 sequence is CASSGGPVDTQYF. CDR3 in DNA: TGTGCCAGCTCAGGGGGCCCGGTAGATACGCAGTATTTT.